This record covers a single TCR beta chain. What it recognizes is unknown. The sample comes from a study of PD-L1 blockade in urothelial cancer. Background on the study: Beginning around 2014, patients received atezolizumab, given as 1,200 mg intravenously every 3 weeks. At 6 weeks and at 3 weeks (second dose) after treatment start, blood was analyzed.

TCRdb keeps only in-frame clones here, not all; method: immunoSEQ multiplex PCR. The sample includes about 51,000 clones, approximately 86% of them seen just once. The CDR3 loop spans 14 amino acids. Germline lookup yields CDR1 SEHNR and CDR2 FQNEAQ (reference sequence). V was shortened by 3 bases and J by 0 bases, with 8 bases between the two germline ends. The study's findings and limits: Pretreatment clonality of the blood TCR repertoire below the median was predictive of superior survival.

The chain joins TRBV7-9 to TRBJ1-1; D is perhaps TRBD1 (5 bases). Sequencing was performed on PBMCs, taken around atezolizumab (anti-PD-L1) treatment. The clonotype originates from a man aged 55-75 years with urothelial cancer. CDR3 coding DNA: TGTGCCAGCAGCTTCCAGGGCATGAACACTGAAGCTTTCTTT. Translating gives CASSFQGMNTEAFF.